These 21 T cell receptor beta chains were all obtained from the same sample, sequenced in a study of blood T cell repertoires in COVID-19. Here immunoSEQ multiplex PCR was the method, and the copy in TCRdb shows in-frame clones only, minus some. The sample carries fewer than 200,000 clones, roughly four fifths recorded once. Sequences were obtained from PBMCs or T cells enriched from blood (not recorded which). These receptor sequences come from a man aged 45-65 years who had recovered from COVID-19.

J is TRBJ1-3 and V is TRBV6-5, with D possibly TRBD1 on 5 matching bases. The CDR3 spans 15 residues. Germline CDR1 MNHEY, CDR2 SVGAGI. Trimming removed 2 bases from V and 0 bases from J, with 8 bases in between. The CDR3 coding sequence is TGTGCCAGCAGTTACGGGGGGAACTCTGGAAACACCATATATTTT. Translating gives CASSYGGNSGNTIYF.

V usage is TRBV29-1 and J usage is TRBJ1-2; no clear D. This CDR3 is built from 12 residues. Germline CDR1 is SQVTM and CDR2 is ANQGSEA. V was clipped by 7 bases and J by 0 bases, with 9 bases between them. This CDR3 is CSGGGANYGYTF. DNA of the CDR3: TGCAGCGGTGGCGGAGCTAACTATGGCTACACCTTC.

The J gene is TRBJ1-5, the V gene TRBV5-8; D perhaps matches TRBD1 (6 bases). The CDR3 consists of 15 residues. Trimming removed 4 bases from V and 0 bases from J, with 11 bases in between. Germline V CDR1 and CDR2: SGHTS, YDEGEE. Here the CDR3 reads CASSLRGYSNQPQHF. The DNA of the CDR3 is TGTGCCAGCAGCCTCAGGGGCTATAGCAATCAGCCCCAGCATTTT.

CDR3 sequence reads: CASSRTGANYGYTF. Here the CDR3 DNA reads TGTGCCAGCAGCCGAACAGGAGCTAACTATGGCTACACCTTC. The chain links TRBV5-4 to TRBJ1-2; D possibly corresponds to TRBD1 (5 bases). Deletions cut 4 bases from V and 0 bases from J, with 10 bases between. The CDR3 consists of 14 residues. The germline V gene has CDR1 SGHNT and CDR2 YYREEE (reference sequence).

The chain joins TRBV2 to TRBJ1-1, with D perhaps TRBD1 (5 bases). The CDR3 length is 15 residues. Trimming pared 4 bases from V and 0 bases from J, leaving 12 bases between. In germline, CDR1 is SNHLY, CDR2 FYNNEI. CDR3 protein: CASSGGVVMNTEAFF. CDR3 sequence (DNA): TGTGCCAGCAGTGGGGGGGTAGTGATGAACACTGAAGCTTTCTTT. The whole variable domain, remainder taken from reference TRBV2 and TRBJ1-1, is EPEVTQTPSHQVTQMGQEVILRCVPISNHLYFYWYRQILGQKVEFLVSFYNNEISEKSEIFDDQFSVERPDGSNFTLKIRSTKLEDSAMYFCASSGGVVMNTEAFFGQGTRLTVV.

This clone was counted between two and nine times. The rearrangement links TRBV27 to TRBJ1-2; no clear D. The CDR3 covers 12 residues. Germline CDR1 and CDR2: MNHEY and SMNVEV (reference sequence). Trimming stripped 5 bases from V and 8 bases from J, with 12 bases between. CDR3: CASSPSGGGYTF. CDR3 in DNA: TGTGCCAGCAGTCCCAGCGGCGGCGGCTACACCTTC.

CDR3 DNA: TGTGCCAGCAGTTGGACAGGGCACGATCAGCCCCAGCATTTT. Protein: CASSWTGHDQPQHF. The chain couples TRBV6-5 to TRBJ1-5; TRBD1 aligns across 8 bases. V was pared by 4 bases and J by 5 bases, with 4 bases of the junction left unmatched. The CDR3 has 14 amino acids. Germline V gene data show CDR1 as MNHEY and CDR2 as SVGAGI.

This chain links TRBV5-3 with TRBJ1-2; TRBD1 matches 9 bases. TRBV5-3 is treated as an ORF (open reading frame) with a function not yet certain. With 1 base clipped from V and 5 bases from J, the junction kept 12 bases outside the gene matches. This CDR3 contains 17 residues. CDR3 nucleotides: TGTGCCAGAAGCTTGCCCAACAGGGGGCTGTTGGGGTATGGCTACACCTTC. Its protein product is CARSLPNRGLLGYGYTF.

V is TRBV18 and J is TRBJ2-7, with D possibly being TRBD1 (7 bases). Trimming pared 1 base from V and 5 bases from J, leaving 18 bases between. The CDR3 loop spans 16 amino acids. Germline lookup yields CDR1 KGHSH and CDR2 LQKENI. DNA of the CDR3: TGTGCCAGCTCACCACTTGGAGGGGGCCGTTCCAACGAGCAGTACTTC. This codes for CASSPLGGGRSNEQYF.

The chain links TRBV19 to TRBJ1-2; perhaps TRBD1 as D (6 bases). CDR1 and CDR2 from the germline V gene are LNHDA and SQIVND (reference sequence). The CDR3 is 13 amino acids. V lost 9 bases to trimming and J lost 4 bases, with 15 bases between them. The CDR3 DNA reads as TGTGCCAGCCTCGGTGGGGGGGCCTATGGCTACACCTTC. This sequence encodes CASLGGGAYGYTF.

The chain couples TRBV28 to TRBJ1-4; TRBD1 agrees at 7 bases. The germline V gene encodes CDR1 MDHEN and CDR2 SYDVKM. The CDR3 is 17 amino acids. V lost 8 bases to trimming and J lost 4 bases; unmatched junction nucleotides: 16. The chain's CDR3 is CASLPRGRRGLNEKLFF. CDR3 DNA: TGTGCCAGCCTCCCGAGGGGGCGCAGGGGTCTTAATGAAAAACTGTTTTTT.

The gene calls are TRBV14 and TRBJ1-1; a weak D match, TRBD1 (5 bases). The CDR3 covers 17 residues. CDR1 SGHDN and CDR2 FVKESK come from the germline V gene. The germline V and J ends were trimmed by 2 bases and 2 bases, with 18 bases remaining between them. CDR3 DNA: TGTGCCAGCAGCCAATTACTAAATTCGGGACTAAACACTGAAGCTTTCTTT. Protein product: CASSQLLNSGLNTEAFF.

Here the CDR3 reads CASSLAIAGTSDTQYF. For the CDR3, the DNA is TGCGCCAGCAGCTTGGCTATAGCGGGCACCTCAGATACGCAGTATTTT. The chain links TRBV5-1 to TRBJ2-3, with 7 bases lining up with TRBD2. There are 16 residues in the CDR3. The germline CDR1 and CDR2 sequences are SGHRS and YFSETQ. V was clipped by 0 bases and J by 4 bases; unmatched bases: 8.

The chain carries TRBV3-1 (or the pseudogene TRBV3-2) and TRBJ1-2, with D possibly matching TRBD1 (6 bases). This CDR3 region has 15 residues. The V end lost 4 bases, the J end lost 4 bases, and 16 bases lay between the germline ends. Germline CDR1 and CDR2: LGHDT and YNNKEL (reference sequence). Written as DNA, the CDR3 is TGTGCCAGCAGCCTCGGACAGAACACCGCCTATGGCTACACCTTC. Its protein is CASSLGQNTAYGYTF.

Comment on this clone: Other DNA sequences from this sample encode an identical CDR3 as well. This chain links TRBV24-1 with TRBJ1-2, with D maybe TRBD1 (6 bases). The CDR3 runs 15 residues. In germline, CDR1 is KGHDR, CDR2 SFDVKD. The V end lost 2 bases, the J end lost 2 bases, and 11 bases lay between the germline ends. The CDR3 loop is CATSDSRGGNYGYTF. The CDR3, as DNA: TGTGCCACCAGTGATTCGCGGGGGGGCAACTATGGCTACACCTTC.

The chain uses TRBV6-2 or TRBV6-3 and TRBJ1-2, with 7 bases fitting TRBD1. Per the germline V gene, CDR1 is MNHEY and CDR2 is SVGEGT. V dropped 5 bases and J dropped 8; count of bases not matched to a gene: 8. The CDR3 is 13 amino acids. The CDR3 loop is CASSGGQDLGYTF. CDR3 DNA: TGTGCCAGCAGTGGAGGACAGGACCTGGGCTACACCTTC.

The rearrangement links TRBV5-6 to TRBJ1-3; D uncertain. The V gene lost 4 bases and the J gene lost 4 bases, with 15 bases spanning the gap. The CDR3 runs to 15 residues. Germline CDR1 is SGHDT and CDR2 is YYEEEE. The CDR3 protein is CASSQNGRAGNTIYF. CDR3 in DNA: TGTGCCAGCAGCCAGAATGGGCGCGCGGGAAACACCATATATTTT.

The V gene is TRBV2, the J gene TRBJ2-1, with TRBD2 matching 15 bases. Losses at the gene ends were 7 bases for V and 8 bases for J; bases not matched to a gene: 6. CDR1 SNHLY and CDR2 FYNNEI come from the germline V gene. The CDR3 has 15 amino acids. The CDR3 DNA is TGTGCCAGCAATGGTGGACTAGCGGGGGGGGATGAGCAGTTCTTC. This sequence encodes CASNGGLAGGDEQFF.

This clone was seen only once. V usage is TRBV10-1 and J usage is TRBJ1-4, with TRBD1 matching 8 bases. CDR1 and CDR2 from the germline V gene are WNHNN and SYGVQD (reference sequence). The CDR3 totals 13 residues. V shed 8 bases, J shed 6 bases, and the junction held 5 bases outside the gene matches. The CDR3 spells CASWRQGYEKLFF. CDR3 sequence (DNA): TGCGCCAGCTGGAGACAGGGGTATGAAAAACTGTTTTTT.

V gene TRBV10-3 combines with J gene TRBJ1-2; the D is unclear. V lost 4 bases to trimming and J lost 4 bases, with 4 bases between them. Looked up from germline, CDR1 is ENHRY and CDR2 is SYGVKD. The CDR3 has 11 residues. Written as DNA, the CDR3 is TGTGCCATCAGTGCAATCTATGGCTACACCTTC. It specifies CAISAIYGYTF.

The chain links TRBV2 to TRBJ2-2; D remains ambiguous. Germline loops: CDR1 SNHLY, CDR2 FYNNEI. The V end lost 3 bases, the J end lost 0 bases, and 8 bases lay between the germline ends. This CDR3 is 15 amino acids long. The CDR3 DNA sequence: TGTGCCAGCAGTGATATGCCAGCGAACACCGGGGAGCTGTTTTTT. It is translated as CASSDMPANTGELFF. The entire variable domain, with the rest obtained from reference TRBV2 and TRBJ2-2, is as follows: EPEVTQTPSHQVTQMGQEVILRCVPISNHLYFYWYRQILGQKVEFLVSFYNNEISEKSEIFDDQFSVERPDGSNFTLKIRSTKLEDSAMYFCASSDMPANTGELFFGEGSRLTVL.